A selection of T cell receptor beta chains follows, all from one sample in a study of blood T cell repertoires in COVID-19. Profiled with immunoSEQ multiplex PCR; TCRdb holds only in-frame clones, not every one. The data show some 140,000 clones, with around three quarters seen just once and about an eighth held by the top ten. The sample was peripheral blood. Receptor source: a man older than 75 with acute or convalescent COVID-19. CDR3s include the opening cysteine and the closing phenylalanine or tryptophan. A D gene is named only where the DNA matches it firmly. Expanded clones get a size class; other rows say once, few or many, or leave the size out.

J gene | clone size | V gene | D gene | CDR3 protein | CDR3 DNA
TRBJ2-1 | - | TRBV19 | TRBD2 | CASSGPGGSGTSSYNEQFF | TGTGCCAGTAGTGGACCGGGAGGCTCCGGGACTAGCTCTTACAATGAGCAGTTCTTC
TRBJ1-2 | - | TRBV14 | TRBD1 | CASSPFPGQGGVNYGYTF | TGTGCCAGCAGCCCGTTCCCGGGACAGGGAGGGGTGAACTATGGCTACACCTTC
TRBJ2-5 | - | TRBV5-1 | TRBD1 | CASSFGDSGRETQYF | TGCGCCAGCAGCTTCGGGGACAGTGGTCGGGAGACCCAGTACTTC
TRBJ1-6 | - | TRBV28 | - | CASSFAGVFSSPLHF | TGTGCCAGCAGTTTTGCAGGGGTGTTTAGTTCACCCCTCCACTTT
TRBJ1-2 | - | TRBV30 | - | CAWSVTGSEGYTF | TGTGCCTGGAGTGTTACGGGGTCCGAAGGCTACACCTTC
TRBJ1-1 | few | TRBV19 | - | CASSIQAVNTEAFF | TGTGCCAGTAGTATCCAAGCCGTGAACACTGAAGCTTTCTTT
TRBJ1-2 | - | TRBV30 | TRBD1 | CAWSRDRAGYTF | TGTGCCTGGAGTCGAGACAGGGCTGGCTACACCTTC
TRBJ1-2 | - | TRBV6-5 | - | CASSTGQLNGYTF | TGTGCCAGCAGTACCGGACAGCTAAATGGCTACACCTTC
TRBJ2-7 | once | TRBV19 | - | CASRDTVSYEQYF | TGTGCCAGTAGGGACACCGTTTCGTACGAGCAGTACTTC
TRBJ2-3 | - | TRBV7-9 | - | CASSSGEYTDTQYF | TGTGCCAGCAGCTCAGGGGAATATACGGATACGCAGTATTTT
TRBJ2-3 | - | TRBV27 | - | CASSFKGLALVRDTQYF | TGTGCCAGCAGTTTTAAGGGGCTGGCCCTAGTCCGAGATACGCAGTATTTT
TRBJ2-2 | - | TRBV27 | TRBD1 | CASSLNRGINTGELFF | TGTGCCAGCAGTCTGAACAGGGGAATCAACACCGGGGAGCTGTTTTTT
TRBJ2-1 | few | TRBV10-2 | - | CASSSGQQFF | TGCGCCAGCAGTTCCGGTCAGCAGTTCTTC
TRBJ1-1 | - | TRBV6-1 | - | CASSEPRQHTEAFF | TGTGCCAGCAGTGAACCCAGACAACACACTGAAGCTTTCTTT
TRBJ2-7 | - | TRBV10-3 | - | CAISAGNLGEQYF | TGTGCCATCAGTGCAGGGAACTTGGGCGAGCAGTACTTC
TRBJ2-7 | - | TRBV2 | - | CASSESRGPYEQYF | TGTGCCAGCAGTGAAAGCAGGGGCCCCTACGAGCAGTACTTC
TRBJ1-2 | once | TRBV7-8 | - | CASSLRQDTANYGYTF | TGTGCCAGCAGCCTCCGACAAGATACAGCTAACTATGGCTACACCTTC
TRBJ2-2 | few | TRBV3-1/TRBV3-2 | - | CASSPMAVNTGELFF | TGTGCCAGCAGCCCAATGGCAGTGAACACCGGGGAGCTGTTTTTT
TRBJ2-5 | - | TRBV4-1 | - | CASSQDEGGRAQYF | TGCGCCAGCAGCCAAGATGAGGGGGGGAGAGCCCAGTACTTC
TRBJ2-5 | - | TRBV5-1 | - | CASSLGGLNQETQYF | TGCGCCAGCAGCTTGGGTGGACTGAACCAAGAGACCCAGTACTTC
TRBJ2-1 | - | TRBV10-2 | TRBD2 | CASSERGGSNEQFF | TGCGCCAGCAGTGAACGGGGGGGCTCTAATGAGCAGTTCTTC
TRBJ1-1 | - | TRBV5-1 | TRBD1 | CASSTGQAFIEAFF | TGCGCCAGCAGCACGGGACAGGCCTTTATTGAAGCTTTCTTT
TRBJ2-1 | - | TRBV28 | TRBD2 | CASSSVRASGGAYEQFF | TGTGCCAGCAGTTCCGTCAGGGCTAGCGGGGGGGCCTATGAGCAGTTCTTC
TRBJ2-2 | - | TRBV14 | - | CASNQDRGYGELFF | TGTGCCAGCAACCAAGACAGAGGGTACGGGGAGCTGTTTTTT
TRBJ2-7 | few | TRBV7-6 | - | CASSSQGQGTEQYF | TGTGCCAGCAGCTCCCAAGGTCAGGGGACCGAGCAGTACTTC
TRBJ2-5 | - | TRBV15 | TRBD1 | CATSRGLETGLTQYF | TGTGCCACCAGCAGAGGTTTAGAGACAGGGCTGACCCAGTACTTC
TRBJ2-7 | - | TRBV5-1 | TRBD2 | CASSLATAGTMVYEQYF | TGCGCCAGCAGCTTGGCCACCGCGGGGACTATGGTTTACGAGCAGTACTTC
TRBJ1-5 | - | TRBV7-9 | TRBD1 | CASSSDRGEYSNQPQHF | TGTGCCAGCAGCTCGGACAGGGGCGAATATAGCAATCAGCCCCAGCATTTT
TRBJ2-1 | - | TRBV19 | - | CASSNARGYGLYNEQFF | TGTGCCAGTAGTAACGCTAGGGGATATGGTCTATACAATGAGCAGTTCTTC
TRBJ2-7 | - | TRBV7-8 | TRBD1 | CASSLAPGQGYEQYF | TGTGCCAGCAGCCTCGCCCCGGGACAGGGGTACGAGCAGTACTTC
TRBJ2-5 | - | TRBV10-3 | - | CAISAGTQETQYF | TGTGCCATCAGTGCCGGGACACAAGAGACCCAGTACTTC
TRBJ2-2 | - | TRBV7-6 | - | CASSFGGTNTGELFF | TGTGCCAGCAGCTTCGGAGGAACGAACACCGGGGAGCTGTTTTTT
TRBJ2-7 | few | TRBV30 | - | CAWSKTGKSSYEQYF | TGTGCCTGGAGTAAAACAGGAAAGAGCTCCTACGAGCAGTACTTC
TRBJ1-1 | - | TRBV11-2 | - | CASSLAGGAEAFF | TGTGCCAGCAGCTTAGCGGGCGGGGCTGAAGCTTTCTTT
TRBJ1-2 | - | TRBV2 | - | CASSERQQLGYTF | TGTGCCAGCAGTGAGCGGCAGCAATTAGGCTACACCTTC
TRBJ2-7 | - | TRBV18 | TRBD1 | CASSPGTGAGEQYF | TGTGCCAGCTCACCTGGGACAGGGGCCGGCGAGCAGTACTTC
TRBJ2-5 | - | TRBV5-5 | - | CASSLNSDSGLGTQYF | TGTGCCAGCAGCTTAAACTCCGACAGTGGGTTGGGGACCCAGTACTTC
TRBJ2-1 | few | TRBV10-3 | TRBD1 | CAISEPRSRDRQFF | TGTGCCATCAGTGAGCCCAGAAGCCGGGACAGACAGTTCTTC
TRBJ2-3 | - | TRBV30 | - | CAWSAGTDTQYF | TGTGCCTGGAGTGCAGGGACAGATACGCAGTATTTT
TRBJ1-2 | once | TRBV4-3 | - | CASSQGLTGGNYGYTF | TGCGCCAGCAGCCAAGGCCTGACGGGAGGAAACTATGGCTACACCTTC
TRBJ2-1 | - | TRBV5-1 | TRBD2 | CASKSGGAINEQFF | TGCGCCAGCAAAAGCGGGGGGGCAATTAATGAGCAGTTCTTC
TRBJ2-7 | - | TRBV6-2/TRBV6-3 | TRBD1 | CASSTGASYEQYF | TGTGCCAGCAGCACAGGGGCGTCCTACGAGCAGTACTTC
TRBJ2-3 | - | TRBV6-6 | - | CASSYLGTPSTDTQYF | TGTGCCAGCAGTTACCTCGGGACTCCAAGCACAGATACGCAGTATTTT
TRBJ1-6 | - | TRBV10-3 | - | CATQNRVSPLHF | TGTGCCACCCAAAACAGGGTGTCACCCCTCCACTTT
TRBJ1-3 | - | TRBV7-9 | - | CASSTSTGGNTIYF | TGTGCCAGCAGCACCTCGACAGGCGGAAACACCATATATTTT
TRBJ1-6 | - | TRBV27 | - | CASSFQGPLLSNSPLHF | TGTGCCAGCAGTTTCCAGGGGCCCCTCCTGAGTAATTCACCCCTCCACTTT
TRBJ2-2 | many | TRBV5-5 | - | CASSPPKGSDTGELFF | TGTGCCAGCAGCCCCCCCAAGGGGTCGGACACCGGGGAGCTGTTTTTT
TRBJ1-3 | - | TRBV28 | TRBD1 | CASSLRGLGGNTIYF | TGTGCCAGCAGTCTCAGGGGGCTGGGGGGAAACACCATATATTTT